The clone carrying this TCR beta chain was observed at least ten times. Amplification targeted TCR beta CDR3 regions from RNA transcripts. Carried out on the TCR CDR3, a first-round RT-PCR used the HTBI primer set. TCRdb analysed the multiplex PCR reads with MiXCR anew, one entry per CDR3 protein. The sample lists 200,000 to 250,000 distinct CDR3 sequences; roughly a sixth were seen once. This record belongs to a study of T cells in Graves' hyperthyroidism and ophthalmopathy. CDR1 MDHEN and CDR2 SYDVKM come from the germline V gene. CDR3 length: 16 residues. Unmatched junction bases numbered 8, after V lost 2 bases and J lost 3 bases.

The specimen was blood. The chain combines TRBV28 with TRBJ2-3; 7 positions agree with TRBD2. This receptor was obtained from a woman between 45 and 60 years old with Graves' hyperthyroidism. Written as DNA, the CDR3 is TGTGCCAGCAGTTTAGAACCGGGACTACTAACAGATACGCAGTATTTT. Translated: CASSLEPGLLTDTQYF.